These T cell receptor beta chains were read from a single sample in a study of identical twins. Via MiXCR, TCRdb re-called the 5' RACE reads, giving one row per CDR3 protein. The sample carries 1.5 million to 2 million distinct CDR3 sequences, around 33% recorded once. The material sequenced was cord blood. All receptors derive from a newborn girl in good health. Both conserved end residues are part of each CDR3. D genes are given only for firm matches. Clone size appears in some rows only: once, few, many, or a class for an expanded clone.

v_gene: TRBV2; d_gene: .; abundance: .; j_gene: TRBJ1-1; CDR3aa: CAESNGAFF; CDR3nt: TGTGCCGAAAGTAATGGAGCTTTCTTT
v_gene: TRBV29-1; d_gene: .; abundance: few; j_gene: TRBJ1-1; CDR3aa: CSVEEGTGNTEAFF; CDR3nt: TGCAGCGTTGAAGAGGGAACAGGGAACACTGAAGCTTTCTTT
v_gene: TRBV6-2/TRBV6-3; d_gene: TRBD2; abundance: few; j_gene: TRBJ2-3; CDR3aa: CASSNTRGGQYF; CDR3nt: TGTGCCAGCAGTAACACTCGCGGGGGGCAGTATTTT
v_gene: TRBV2; d_gene: .; abundance: few; j_gene: TRBJ2-3; CDR3aa: CASEAPGLSTDTQYF; CDR3nt: TGTGCCAGCGAAGCCCCGGGACTCAGCACAGATACGCAGTATTTT
v_gene: TRBV28; d_gene: .; abundance: .; j_gene: TRBJ2-7; CDR3aa: CASNEGVGQPQHFGDGTKYEQYF; CDR3nt: .
v_gene: TRBV20-1; d_gene: TRBD1; abundance: .; j_gene: TRBJ1-6; CDR3aa: CSARDRQGAHNSPLHF; CDR3nt: TGCAGTGCTAGAGATAGGCAGGGGGCGCATAATTCACCCCTCCACTTT
v_gene: TRBV18; d_gene: .; abundance: .; j_gene: TRBJ1-5; CDR3aa: CASSPRSRASNQPQHF; CDR3nt: TGTGCCAGCTCACCACGGTCCAGGGCAAGCAATCAGCCCCAGCATTTT
v_gene: TRBV29-1; d_gene: TRBD2; abundance: few; j_gene: TRBJ2-1; CDR3aa: CSVEDLRLAGGPDNEQFF; CDR3nt: TGCAGCGTTGAAGATCTTAGACTAGCGGGGGGGCCCGACAATGAGCAGTTCTTC
v_gene: TRBV5-1; d_gene: .; abundance: many; j_gene: TRBJ2-1; CDR3aa: CASSLATSSYNEQFF; CDR3nt: TGCGCCAGCAGCTTGGCGACTAGCTCCTACAATGAGCAGTTCTTC
v_gene: TRBV5-4; d_gene: .; abundance: .; j_gene: TRBJ1-2; CDR3aa: CASSFGLSSYGYTF; CDR3nt: TGTGCCAGCAGCTTCGGACTGTCCTCCTATGGCTACACCTTC